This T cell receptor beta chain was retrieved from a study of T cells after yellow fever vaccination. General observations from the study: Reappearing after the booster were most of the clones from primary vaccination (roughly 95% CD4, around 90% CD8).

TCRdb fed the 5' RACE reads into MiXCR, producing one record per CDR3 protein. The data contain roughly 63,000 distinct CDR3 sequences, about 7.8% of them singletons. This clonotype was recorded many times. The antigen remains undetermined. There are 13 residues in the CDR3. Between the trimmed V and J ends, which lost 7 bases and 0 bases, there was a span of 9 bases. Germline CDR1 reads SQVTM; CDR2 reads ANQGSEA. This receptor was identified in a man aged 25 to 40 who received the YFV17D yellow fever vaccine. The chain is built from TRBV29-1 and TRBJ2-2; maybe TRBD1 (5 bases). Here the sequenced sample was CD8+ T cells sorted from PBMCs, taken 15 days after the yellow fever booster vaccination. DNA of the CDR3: TGCAGCGGGGTAGGGGCGAACACCGGGGAGCTGTTTTTT. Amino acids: CSGVGANTGELFF.